These 26 T cell receptor beta chains share one sample of origin, sequenced in a study of breast tumors, draining lymph nodes, adjacent tissues. TCRdb processed the multiplex PCR reads anew with MiXCR; each CDR3 protein has one entry. Found here are 250,000 or so distinct CDR3 sequences, around 30% of them singletons; the top ten hold more than 1%. Axillary draining lymph nodes of breast cancer patients supplied the node samples. The sample consisted of axillary lymph node tissue. The receptors were sampled from a female donor with breast cancer. Some clones in this sample may be carry-over from other donors' samples.

This clonotype was seen a single time. This sequence joins TRBV5-1 and TRBJ1-1; 8 bases line up with TRBD1. The germline V gene encodes CDR1 SGHRS and CDR2 YFSETQ. CDR3 length equals 14 residues. J lost 4 bases, V lost 2 bases, and 4 bases had no gene match. The CDR3 DNA sequence: TGCGCCAGCAGCTTCCTAGGACAGGGCACTGAAGCTTTCTTT. Its translation: CASSFLGQGTEAFF.

This clonotype was seen at least ten times. The chain is built from TRBV25-1 and TRBJ2-1; 7 bases fit TRBD1. The length of the CDR3 is 14 residues. CDR1 is MGHDK and CDR2 is SYGVNS in the germline V gene. With 3 bases clipped from V and 6 bases from J, the junction kept 5 bases outside the gene matches. This CDR3 is CASSDSDRVNEQFF. Here the CDR3 DNA reads TGTGCCAGCAGTGACAGCGACAGGGTCAATGAGCAGTTCTTC.

For the CDR3, the DNA is TGTGCCAGCAGCTTAAACCGCGTCGGGGGCAACGAAAAACTGTTTTTT. Its protein is CASSLNRVGGNEKLFF. The chain combines TRBV5-5 with TRBJ1-4; weak D call: TRBD1 (6 bases). The CDR3 sequence is 16 residues long. With 2 bases removed from V and 8 bases from J, the gap between germline ends came to 19 bases. CDR1 and CDR2 from the germline V gene are SGHKS and YYEKEE (reference sequence).

This clonotype was found a few times. Given a much more abundant clone one base away, this may be a read error. The chain is built from TRBV5-6 and TRBJ2-7; unclear D gene. The CDR3 totals 14 residues. V was shortened by 0 bases and J by 5 bases, with 12 bases between the two germline ends. The germline CDR1 and CDR2 sequences are SGHDT and YYEEEE. As DNA, the CDR3 is TGTGCCAGCAGCTTGGGTCAGGCTGGCCACGAGCAGTACTTC. Its protein product is CASSLGQAGHEQYF.

This clonotype was found many times. V gene TRBV11-2 combines with J gene TRBJ2-1; 13 nucleotides agree with TRBD2. The V and J ends lost 1 base and 8 bases, in that order; junction bases with no gene match: 2. CDR3 size: 15 residues. Germline values: CDR1 SGHAT, CDR2 FQNNGV. The CDR3 DNA follows: TGTGCCAGCAGCTTAGGTGGACTAGCGGGAGATGAGCAGTTCTTC. It translates to CASSLGGLAGDEQFF.

The V and J genes are TRBV9 and TRBJ2-4; 9 nucleotides align to TRBD2. Germline loops: CDR1 SGDLS, CDR2 YYNGEE. This CDR3 spans 18 amino acids. The ends lost 4 bases at V and 0 bases at J; junction bases unmatched: 11. The CDR3 nucleotides read TGTGCCAGCAGCCCTGGACTAGCGTCGACTTTAGCCAAAAACATTCAGTACTTC. It translates to CASSPGLASTLAKNIQYF.

This clonotype was observed at least ten times. V and J are TRBV7-3 and TRBJ1-2, with a tentative D call TRBD1 (5 bases). The germline CDR1 and CDR2 sequences are SGHTA and FQGTGA. V was trimmed by 0 bases and J by 7 bases, leaving 9 bases between them. The CDR3 contains 13 residues. The CDR3 loop reads CASSLTRGGGYTF. DNA of the CDR3: TGTGCCAGCAGCTTAACAAGGGGCGGTGGCTACACCTTC.

A note on this clonotype: A much more abundant neighbour one base away suggests this may be a read error. The chain uses TRBV6-4 and TRBJ2-7; unclear D gene. The CDR3 loop spans 15 amino acids. The germline V gene has CDR1 MRHNA and CDR2 SNTAGT. The CDR3 nucleotides read TGTGCCAGCACCCCCCCCGACTCCAGCTCCTACGAGCAGTGCTTC. It translates to CASTPPDSSSYEQCF.

The chain joins TRBV12-3 or TRBV12-4 to TRBJ2-3, with 10 nucleotides matching TRBD2. V lost 6 bases to trimming and J lost 2 bases; unmatched junction nucleotides: 11. This CDR3 has 17 residues. Written as DNA, the CDR3 is TGTGCCAGCAGCGCTAATAGCGGGAGGACCCCCACAGATACGCAGTATTTT. It encodes CASSANSGRTPTDTQYF.

V and J are TRBV4-1 and TRBJ1-6; TRBD1 matches at 7 bases. The germline V gene has CDR1 MGHRA and CDR2 YSYEKL. CDR3 length: 16 residues. V lost 3 bases and J lost 6; bases outside the gene matches: 8. CDR3 protein: CASSQERTGGNSPLHF. The CDR3 coding sequence is TGCGCCAGCAGCCAGGAAAGGACAGGCGGTAATTCACCCCTCCACTTT.

This clonotype was seen a few times. A read error may explain this, as a much larger clone is one base away. This chain uses TRBV7-2 with TRBJ2-2; the D gene is possibly TRBD2 (6 bases). The CDR3 totals 17 residues. Germline V CDR1 and CDR2: SGHTA, FQGNSA. Trimming stripped 5 bases from V and 9 bases from J, with 25 bases between. The CDR3 spells CASSPTPGLSGTRELFF. The CDR3 bases are TGTGCCAGCAGCCCTACACCGGGACTCTCGGGGACCAGGGAGCTGTTTTTT.

The V and J genes are TRBV29-1 and TRBJ2-3; 12 nucleotides line up with TRBD1. The germline gives CDR1 SQVTM, CDR2 ANQGSEA. The junction had 13 bases not matched to a gene; V was cut back by 7 bases and J by 11 bases. CDR3 length equals 14 residues. The CDR3, as DNA: TGCAGCGGAGGAGGGGGACAGGGGGCTGATGAGCAGTATTTT. Protein product: CSGGGGQGADEQYF.

The chain recombines TRBV7-2 with TRBJ2-2, with 14 bases lining up with TRBD2. The CDR3 loop spans 17 amino acids. V was clipped by 3 bases and J by 4 bases; unmatched bases: 4. Germline V gene lookup returns CDR1 SGHTA and CDR2 FQGNSA. Here the CDR3 DNA reads TGTGCCAGCAGCTTCTGGACTAGCGGGAGGTTCACCGGGGAGCTGTTTTTT. Its protein is CASSFWTSGRFTGELFF.

As concerns this clonotype: An end of the junction does not agree with germline; a read error may underlie this. The chain carries TRBV2 and TRBJ1-3; no firm D call. Germline V gives CDR1 SNHLY, CDR2 FYNNEI. The CDR3 is 13 amino acids. The CDR3 bases are TGTGCCAGCAGTGAAGCGCGAGGAAGCACCATATATTTT. It yields the protein CASSEARGSTIYF.

In its sample, this clonotype was seen many times. In DNA form, the CDR3 reads TGTGCCAGCAGCCCTCCCGGAGGTGGTTCACCCCTCCACTTT. It encodes CASSPPGGGSPLHF. The chain links TRBV11-2 to TRBJ1-6; no definite D call. This CDR3 is built from 14 residues. Deletions cut 5 bases from V and 9 bases from J, with 14 bases between. Germline V gene sequence: CDR1 SGHAT, CDR2 FQNNGV.

This clonotype showed up just once. The rearrangement uses TRBV5-5 and TRBJ2-3; D is unresolved. The CDR3 contains 12 residues. The V gene's germline CDR1 is SGHKS and CDR2 YYEKEE (reference sequence). The V end lost 6 bases, the J end lost 1 base, and 6 bases lay between the germline ends. This chain's CDR3 is CASTVGTDTQYF. In DNA form, the CDR3 reads TGTGCCAGCACGGTAGGCACAGATACGCAGTATTTT.

This clonotype turned up a few times. This chain connects TRBV30 to TRBJ1-3, with D perhaps matching TRBD1 (6 bases). This CDR3 is built from 15 residues. Trimming stripped 2 bases from V and 4 bases from J, with 15 bases between. The V gene's germline CDR1 is GTSNPN and CDR2 SVGIG (reference sequence). CDR3: CAWSLGGARGNTIYF. CDR3 sequence (DNA): TGTGCCTGGAGTCTGGGGGGCGCGAGGGGAAACACCATATATTTT.

With regard to this clonotype: Given the absence of the conserved phenylalanine or tryptophan at the CDR3 end, a read error is likely. The chain uses TRBV30 and TRBJ2-1, with D unresolved. Trimming took off 0 bases at V and 5 bases at J, with 5 bases between the two ends. There are 12 residues in the CDR3. The V gene's germline CDR1 is GTSNPN and CDR2 SVGIG (reference sequence). CDR3 coding DNA: TGTGCCTGGAGTGTAACCCACAATGAGCAGTTCCTC. This translates into CAWSVTHNEQFL.

CDR3 in amino acids: CASSIAGFTYNEQFF. CDR3 nucleotides: TGTGCCAGCAGCATAGCGGGATTTACCTACAATGAGCAGTTCTTC. The V gene is TRBV11-2, the J gene TRBJ2-1, with TRBD2 matching 8 bases. Germline trimming cut 5 bases from V and 2 bases from J; bases unmatched to any gene: 5. Germline-derived CDR1 and CDR2 are SGHAT and FQNNGV. This CDR3 has 15 residues. The full variable domain, completed using reference TRBV11-2 and TRBJ2-1, is EAGVAQSPRYKIIEKRQSVAFWCNPISGHATLYWYQQILGQGPKLLIQFQNNGVVDDSQLPKDRFSAERLKGVDSTLKIQPAKLEDSAVYLCASSIAGFTYNEQFFGPGTRLTVL.

This clonotype came up many times. The CDR3 bases are TGTGCCAGTAGCCACCGGACTAGCGGGAGGGCCCCCGAGCAGTACTTC. This encodes CASSHRTSGRAPEQYF. The V gene is TRBV19, the J gene TRBJ2-7; 15 bases line up with TRBD2. This CDR3 is 16 amino acids long. Germline V CDR1 and CDR2: LNHDA, SQIVND (reference sequence). The J segment lost 6 bases and the V segment lost 6 bases, leaving 9 bases of the junction unmatched. Looking up the rest from reference TRBV19 and TRBJ2-7 gives the full variable domain: DGGITQSPKYLFRKEGQNVTLSCEQNLNHDAMYWYRQDPGQGLRLIYYSQIVNDFQKGDIAEGYSVSREKKESFPLTVTSAQKNPTAFYLCASSHRTSGRAPEQYFGPGTRLTVT.

This clonotype was detected many times. The V and J genes are TRBV20-1 and TRBJ2-5; unclear D gene. Germline CDR1 reads DFQATT; CDR2 reads SNEGSKA (reference sequence). V lost 6 bases, J lost 3 bases, and 5 bases lay in between. The CDR3 length is 10 residues. The CDR3 DNA follows: TGCAGTGCCCGAGAAGAGACCCAGTACTTC. Its protein is CSAREETQYF.

In this sample, this clonotype turned up many times. V usage is TRBV7-2 and J usage is TRBJ2-7; TRBD2 agrees at 12 bases. With V trimmed by 0 bases and J by 4 bases, 10 bases remained unmatched. The CDR3 is 18 amino acids. Looked up from germline, CDR1 is SGHTA and CDR2 is FQGNSA. The CDR3 loop reads CASSLALWASGRDYEQYF. In nucleotides, the CDR3 is TGTGCCAGCAGCTTAGCGCTTTGGGCTAGCGGGAGGGATTACGAGCAGTACTTC.

In its sample, this clonotype was seen a few times. The genes are TRBV6-5 and TRBJ1-3; the D is unclear. This CDR3 spans 13 amino acids. The V and J ends lost 7 bases and 0 bases respectively, with 7 bases between them. Germline assignment: CDR1 MNHEY and CDR2 SVGAGI. The CDR3 sequence is CASNAASGNTIYF. CDR3 nucleotide sequence: TGTGCCAGCAACGCAGCCTCTGGAAACACCATATATTTT.

A note on this clonotype: A read error may account for a junction end that differs from germline. The chain employs TRBV6-5 and TRBJ2-7, with 15 bases lining up with TRBD2. Germline assignment: CDR1 MNHEY and CDR2 SVGAGI. CDR3 length: 17 residues. The CDR3 nucleotides are TGTGCCAGCAGTCACTCGGGGACTAGCGGGAGGAGCTACGAGCAGTACTTC. This encodes CASSHSGTSGRSYEQYF.

Here the CDR3 DNA reads TGTGCCAGCAGCTCGGTCCGGGACAGCTCCTACAATGAGCAGTATTTT. Translated: CASSSVRDSSYNEQYF. The chain has TRBV11-2 and TRBJ2-3; 7 positions match TRBD1. The germline V gene has CDR1 SGHAT and CDR2 FQNNGV. The CDR3 has 16 residues. The V and J ends lost 4 bases and 11 bases, in that order; junction bases with no gene match: 18.

Points on this clonotype: Just one base apart from a much larger clone, this may be a read error. V is TRBV19 and J is TRBJ2-7; D is perhaps TRBD1 (6 bases). In germline, CDR1 is LNHDA, CDR2 SQIVND (reference sequence). This CDR3 has 15 residues. Trimming left V 7 bases short and J 2 bases short, with 18 bases between. This CDR3 reads CASNSRGQGPYEQYF. The CDR3 bases are TGTGCCAGTAATTCAAGGGGACAAGGTCCCTACGAGCAGTACTTC. The full variable domain, completed using reference TRBV19 and TRBJ2-7, is DGGITQSPKYLFRKEGQNVTLSCEQNLNHDAMYWYRQDPGQGLRLIYYSQIVNDFQKGDIAEGYSVSREKKESFPLTVTSAQKNPTAFYLCASNSRGQGPYEQYFGPGTRLTVT.